A single sample gave rise to the 10 T cell receptor beta chains below, sequenced in a study of immune evolution from preneoplasia to lung adenocarcinoma. Profiled with immunoSEQ multiplex PCR; TCRdb holds only in-frame clones, not every one. The data show about 7,200 clones, 79% seen once. Material: FFPE adjacent normal lung tissue. Receptors originate from a person aged 65 to 85 with lung adenocarcinoma.

The genes are TRBV18 and TRBJ2-4; D not certain. CDR1 KGHSH and CDR2 LQKENI come from the germline V gene. This CDR3 is 15 amino acids long. Trimming shortened V by 5 bases and J by 3 bases, and 14 bases separated the two germline ends. This CDR3 reads CASSDKDGVKNIQYF. The CDR3 DNA is TGTGCCAGCTCAGACAAGGACGGTGTCAAAAACATTCAGTACTTC.

This clone was observed once. This chain joins TRBV19 and TRBJ2-7, with 8 bases aligning to TRBD1. The CDR3 contains 14 residues. Losses at the gene ends were 6 bases for V and 3 bases for J; bases not matched to a gene: 7. CDR1 is LNHDA and CDR2 is SQIVND in the germline V gene (reference sequence). CDR3 bases: TGTGCCAGTAGACAGGGGGTTGGATACTACGAGCAGTACTTC. This encodes CASRQGVGYYEQYF.

CDR3 residues: CSAITDGRAGYTF. The CDR3 DNA is TGCAGCGCGATCACAGATGGTAGGGCGGGCTACACCTTC. The rearrangement links TRBV29-1 to TRBJ1-2, with D unclear. Germline loops: CDR1 SQVTM, CDR2 ANQGSEA. This CDR3 region has 13 residues. V was pared by 7 bases and J by 8 bases, with 20 bases between.

This clone was observed a few times. The V and J genes are TRBV5-6 and TRBJ1-1, with D maybe TRBD1 (5 bases). Per germline, CDR1 SGHDT and CDR2 YYEEEE. V lost 6 bases and J lost 1, with 16 bases in between. This CDR3 region has 15 residues. The CDR3 is CASNRGSLTNTEAFF. For the CDR3, the DNA is TGTGCCAGCAATCGGGGCAGTCTAACGAACACTGAAGCTTTCTTT.

V and J are TRBV21-1 and TRBJ1-5. TRBV21-1 is a pseudogene locus. This CDR3 contains 16 residues. This CDR3 is CASSKENRLSNQPQHF. The CDR3 DNA is TGTGCCAGCAGCAAAGAGAACAGACTTAGCAATCAGCCCCAGCATTTT.

The rearrangement links TRBV9 to TRBJ1-6; D may be TRBD1 (5 bases). This CDR3 is 15 amino acids long. Trimming stripped 0 bases from V and 7 bases from J, with 11 bases between. Germline lookup yields CDR1 SGDLS and CDR2 YYNGEE. The chain's CDR3 is CASSVGREGNSPLHF. CDR3 nucleotides: TGTGCCAGCAGCGTAGGGAGGGAGGGGAATTCACCCCTCCACTTT.

The sample holds a few counts of this clone. The chain combines TRBV5-1 with TRBJ2-5; D unresolved. This CDR3 is built from 13 residues. V was trimmed by 2 bases and J by 1 base, leaving 6 bases between them. CDR1 and CDR2 from the germline V gene are SGHRS and YFSETQ. CDR3 sequence (DNA): TGCGCCAGCAGCTTTCCGGGCCAAGAGACCCAGTACTTC. Amino acids: CASSFPGQETQYF.

This chain joins TRBV10-3 and TRBJ2-5; D gene uncertain. The length of the CDR3 is 13 residues. CDR1 is ENHRY and CDR2 is SYGVKD in the germline V gene. The V end was cut by 0 bases, the J end by 5 bases, with 7 bases between. In nucleotides, the CDR3 is TGTGCCATCAGTGAGTCGCGGATGGAGACCCAGTACTTC. This sequence encodes CAISESRMETQYF.

This clone was observed once. This sequence joins TRBV7-9 and TRBJ2-5, with unresolved D. The CDR3 runs to 13 residues. Trimming stripped 4 bases from V and 3 bases from J, with 9 bases between. Germline-derived CDR1 and CDR2 are SEHNR and FQNEAQ (reference sequence). CDR3 region: CASSSTEKETQYF. The DNA for the CDR3 is TGTGCCAGCAGCTCCACAGAGAAAGAGACCCAGTACTTC.

This clone appeared a single time. The chain combines TRBV11-3 with TRBJ2-7; D may correspond to TRBD1 or TRBD2 (5 bases each). The V gene lost 5 bases and the J gene lost 10 bases, with 18 bases spanning the gap. The CDR3 runs to 13 residues. Germline-derived CDR1 and CDR2 are SGHNT and YENEEA. The CDR3 bases are TGTGCCAGCAGCCTAAATACTCCGGGGCTACAGTACTTC. Encoded protein: CASSLNTPGLQYF.